These 2 T cell receptor beta chains share one sample of origin, sequenced in a study of T-cell memory formation after mild COVID-19. MiXCR was run by TCRdb on the 5' RACE reads, yielding one entry per CDR3 protein. This table holds hundreds of thousands of distinct CDR3 sequences, approximately 20% found once. The sequenced sample was PBMCs or a T cell subset sorted from them (not recorded which). The receptors stem from an adult woman who had mild COVID-19 (a few samples of this study predate the infection). Cell type and time point are not known.

CDR3 sequence (DNA): TGTGCCATCAGTGAGTCATCTAGACAGGAGAACTATGGCTACACCTTC. Translating gives CAISESSRQENYGYTF. The V call is TRBV10-3, the J call TRBJ1-2, with TRBD1 as a possible D gene (6 bases). The CDR3 runs to 16 residues. V was shortened by 0 bases and J by 2 bases, with 13 bases between the two germline ends. The germline V gene has CDR1 ENHRY and CDR2 SYGVKD.

This clonotype was counted only a few times. J is TRBJ1-5 and V is TRBV11-2; no clear D gene. This CDR3 contains 10 residues. Trimming removed 9 bases from V and 4 bases from J, with 4 bases in between. Per germline, CDR1 SGHAT and CDR2 FQNNGV. CDR3 region: CARGNQPQHF. The CDR3 nucleotides are TGTGCCAGAGGGAATCAGCCCCAGCATTTT. Together with reference TRBV11-2 and TRBJ1-5, the CDR3 gives the full variable domain: EAGVAQSPRYKIIEKRQSVAFWCNPISGHATLYWYQQILGQGPKLLIQFQNNGVVDDSQLPKDRFSAERLKGVDSTLKIQPAKLEDSAVYLCARGNQPQHFGDGTRLSIL.